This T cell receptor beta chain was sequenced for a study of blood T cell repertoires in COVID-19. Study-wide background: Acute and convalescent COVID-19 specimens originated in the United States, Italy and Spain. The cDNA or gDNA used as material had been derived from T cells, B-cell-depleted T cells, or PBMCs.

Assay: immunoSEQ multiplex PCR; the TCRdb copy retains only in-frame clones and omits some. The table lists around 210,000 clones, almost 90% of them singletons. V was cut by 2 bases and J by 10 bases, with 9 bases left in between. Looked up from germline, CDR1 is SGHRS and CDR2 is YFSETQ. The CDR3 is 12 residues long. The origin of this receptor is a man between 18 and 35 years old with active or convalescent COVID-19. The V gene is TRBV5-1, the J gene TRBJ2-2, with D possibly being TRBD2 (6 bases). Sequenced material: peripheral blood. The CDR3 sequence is CASSLGEVELFF. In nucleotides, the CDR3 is TGCGCCAGCAGCTTAGGGGAGGTGGAGCTGTTTTTT.